The clone carrying this T cell receptor beta chain showed up many times. Its specificity is unknown. This specimen comes from a study of blood T cells in healthy people across ages. General study points: Changes in expanded clonotypes were possibly confounded, as the CMV status of donors was unknown.

Each sample gave at least 6.5 million isolated PBMCs. The second PCR ran roughly 7 to 11 cycles with a sample-barcoded 5' primer and J-beta primers. Template switching added a 12-random-nucleotide identifier to every cDNA molecule. TCRdb used MiXCR to reprocess the 5' RACE reads, holding one entry per CDR3 protein. Of about 700,000 distinct CDR3 sequences listed, about 34% are singletons. Trimming took 1 base from V and 2 from J; bases not matched to a gene: 7. Per germline, CDR1 DFQATT and CDR2 SNEGSKA (reference sequence). The CDR3 has 15 amino acids. The TCR comes from a woman of 80 years or more in good health. V usage is TRBV20-1 and J usage is TRBJ1-2; 7 nucleotides align to TRBD1. Sequenced: blood. Here the CDR3 reads CSARAATGTNYGYTF. In nucleotides, the CDR3 is TGCAGTGCTAGAGCAGCGACAGGGACCAACTATGGCTACACCTTC.